These 22 T cell receptor beta chains were all obtained from the same sample, sequenced in a study of graft-versus-host responses after intestinal transplantation. Libraries were prepared by immunoSEQ multiplex PCR; TCRdb keeps only in-frame clonotypes and omits some of them. The sample carries over 65,000 clones, around 90% recorded once. These receptors' targets are unknown. Source: unstimulated CD8+ T cells sorted from spleen or lymph node cells, taken before transplant. Receptor source: a human donor who was the organ donor for an intestinal transplant.

The chain recombines TRBV19 with TRBJ2-1; possibly TRBD2 for D (6 bases). Germline CDR1 LNHDA, CDR2 SQIVND (reference sequence). Trimming took 6 bases from V and 3 from J, leaving 12 bases between them. The CDR3 length is 14 residues. CDR3 sequence: CASSGGGHYNEQFF. In nucleotides, the CDR3 is TGTGCCAGTAGCGGAGGAGGGCACTACAATGAGCAGTTCTTC. The entire variable domain, with the rest obtained from reference TRBV19 and TRBJ2-1, is as follows: DGGITQSPKYLFRKEGQNVTLSCEQNLNHDAMYWYRQDPGQGLRLIYYSQIVNDFQKGDIAEGYSVSREKKESFPLTVTSAQKNPTAFYLCASSGGGHYNEQFFGPGTRLTVL.

The genes are TRBV14 and TRBJ2-1, with unresolved D. V lost 1 base and J 10 bases, leaving 11 bases between the germline ends. The germline gives CDR1 SGHDN, CDR2 FVKESK. The CDR3 spans 13 residues. The CDR3 loop is CASSQAPIWEQFF. Here the CDR3 DNA reads TGTGCCAGCAGCCAAGCCCCTATTTGGGAGCAGTTCTTC.

This clone was seen a single time. V gene TRBV28 combines with J gene TRBJ2-2; unclear D gene. With 7 bases removed from V and 1 base from J, the gap between germline ends came to 16 bases. The CDR3 is 16 amino acids. Germline V gives CDR1 MDHEN, CDR2 SYDVKM. CDR3 sequence reads: CASTQVTGMNTGELFF. In DNA, the CDR3 is TGTGCCAGCACCCAGGTGACGGGCATGAACACCGGGGAGCTGTTTTTT. Supplemented by reference TRBV28 and TRBJ2-2, the full variable domain reads DVKVTQSSRYLVKRTGEKVFLECVQDMDHENMFWYRQDPGLGLRLIYFSYDVKMKEKGDIPEGYSVSREKKERFSLILESASTNQTSMYLCASTQVTGMNTGELFFGEGSRLTVL.

This chain connects TRBV5-1 to TRBJ2-1; 11 positions match TRBD2. The CDR3 consists of 16 residues. The trim removed 1 base at V and 0 bases at J, leaving 0 bases unmatched. Per germline, CDR1 SGHRS and CDR2 YFSETQ. The CDR3 sequence: CASSLTSGSSYNEQFF. The CDR3 DNA reads TGCGCCAGCAGCTTGACTAGCGGGAGCTCCTACAATGAGCAGTTCTTC. The full variable domain, completed using reference TRBV5-1 and TRBJ2-1, is KAGVTQTPRYLIKTRGQQVTLSCSPISGHRSVSWYQQTPGQGLQFLFEYFSETQRNKGNFPGRFSGRQFSNSRSEMNVSTLELGDSALYLCASSLTSGSSYNEQFFGPGTRLTVL.

V is TRBV7-9 and J is TRBJ2-1; weak D call: TRBD1 (6 bases). Germline V gene data show CDR1 as SEHNR and CDR2 as FQNEAQ (reference sequence). The germline V and J ends were trimmed by 5 bases and 1 base, with 15 bases remaining between them. The CDR3 extends over 16 amino acids. The CDR3 coding sequence is TGTGCCAGCAGCCGAGACGCAGGGGAATCCTACAATGAGCAGTTCTTC. It translates to CASSRDAGESYNEQFF.

This chain uses TRBV6-1 with TRBJ1-5, with a weak D call TRBD1 (5 bases). CDR3 size: 15 residues. The germline V gene encodes CDR1 MNHNS and CDR2 SASEGT. The V end lost 6 bases, the J end lost 4 bases, and 16 bases lay between the germline ends. In DNA, the CDR3 is TGTGCCAGCAGACCTGACAGCGGTTCAAATCAGCCCCAGCATTTT. This encodes CASRPDSGSNQPQHF.

The gene calls are TRBV7-6 and TRBJ2-5; a weak D match, TRBD2 (6 bases). Deletions cut 3 bases from V and 5 bases from J, with 16 bases between. Germline CDR1 SGHVS, CDR2 FNYEAQ. This CDR3 has 15 amino acids. DNA for the CDR3: TGTGCCAGCAGCTTGGGCGGGACCGAGTTGGAGACCCAGTACTTC. Its protein product is CASSLGGTELETQYF.

The chain has TRBV5-1 and TRBJ1-2, with D unclear. The CDR3 totals 13 residues. Trimming left V 2 bases short and J 3 bases short, with 8 bases between. From germline, CDR1 is SGHRS and CDR2 YFSETQ. The CDR3 loop is CASSFYWHYGYTF. CDR3 sequence (DNA): TGCGCCAGCAGCTTTTATTGGCACTATGGCTACACCTTC.

This chain uses TRBV4-1 with TRBJ1-2; 12 positions agree with TRBD1. The CDR3 contains 16 residues. The V gene end was trimmed by 3 bases and the J gene end by 7 bases; junction bases not matched to a gene: 9. The germline CDR1 and CDR2 sequences are MGHRA and YSYEKL. CDR3 amino acids: CASSHGTGTGGPGYTF. The DNA for the CDR3 is TGCGCCAGCAGCCACGGTACCGGGACAGGGGGCCCTGGCTACACCTTC.

V gene TRBV4-1 combines with J gene TRBJ1-2, with D unclear. The CDR3 loop spans 14 amino acids. Germline CDR1 and CDR2: MGHRA and YSYEKL. The V and J ends lost 1 base and 0 bases respectively, with 6 bases between them. The CDR3 sequence is CASSQVPANYGYTF. The CDR3 DNA sequence: TGCGCCAGCAGCCAAGTGCCAGCTAACTATGGCTACACCTTC.

The chain combines TRBV27 with TRBJ1-5, with D unclear. The germline gives CDR1 MNHEY, CDR2 SMNVEV (reference sequence). This CDR3 region has 12 residues. V dropped 3 bases and J dropped 4 bases, with 4 bases sitting between them. CDR3 coding DNA: TGTGCCAGCAGTTTCACGAATCAGCCCCAGCATTTT. It codes for CASSFTNQPQHF.

The chain carries TRBV27 and TRBJ2-5, with TRBD2 matching 8 bases. The DNA end favors TRBJ2-7, so the J call may be wrong. Germline CDR1 is MNHEY and CDR2 is SMNVEV (reference sequence). This CDR3 has 16 residues. The CDR3 sequence is CASSLGPGGAVYEQYF. The CDR3 region has the DNA TGTGCCAGCAGTTTAGGCCCCGGGGGGGCCGTGTACGAGCAGTACTTC.

The chain combines TRBV29-1 with TRBJ2-7, with 10 bases matching TRBD1. CDR1 SQVTM and CDR2 ANQGSEA come from the germline V gene. Germline trimming cut 1 base from V and 1 base from J; bases unmatched to any gene: 4. The CDR3 extends over 15 amino acids. The CDR3 nucleotides read TGCAGCGTTGAAGGGGACAGGGGCTCTTCCTACGAGCAGTACTTC. It is translated as CSVEGDRGSSYEQYF.

V usage is TRBV7-3 and J usage is TRBJ2-2, with unresolved D. CDR1 is SGHTA, CDR2 FQGTGA, per germline. The CDR3 is made up of 15 amino acids. The germline V and J ends were trimmed by 3 bases and 1 base, with 9 bases remaining between them. CDR3 loop: CASSFSSGNTGELFF. The CDR3 nucleotides are TGTGCCAGCAGCTTCTCTTCAGGGAACACCGGGGAGCTGTTTTTT.

The rearrangement uses TRBV4-1 and TRBJ2-3; 8 bases align to TRBD2. V gave up 0 bases and J gave up 4 bases; unmatched junction bases: 9. The CDR3 has 17 amino acids. Germline V gene sequence: CDR1 MGHRA, CDR2 YSYEKL. CDR3 loop: CASSQEAVTSEPDTQYF. The CDR3 DNA reads as TGCGCCAGCAGCCAAGAAGCTGTGACTAGCGAGCCAGATACGCAGTATTTT.

The chain uses TRBV5-4 and TRBJ2-3, with a weak D call TRBD2 (7 bases). V was cut by 0 bases and J by 3 bases, with 14 bases left in between. Per germline, CDR1 SGHNT and CDR2 YYREEE (reference sequence). This CDR3 is built from 16 residues. The CDR3 is CASSLVTAGATDTQYF. The CDR3, as DNA: TGTGCCAGCAGCTTGGTAACGGCGGGGGCAACAGATACGCAGTATTTT.

This clone was recorded once. The chain couples TRBV4-1 to TRBJ2-7; 9 bases are shared with TRBD1. Germline V lookup: CDR1 MGHRA, CDR2 YSYEKL. V trimming: 8 bases; J trimming: 6 bases; junction bases outside the gene matches: 17. This CDR3 is 16 amino acids long. The CDR3 DNA reads as TGCGCCAGCTCCCCTAGGGCAGGGACAGGGTATGCCGAGCAGTACTTC. Protein sequence: CASSPRAGTGYAEQYF.

The V and J genes are TRBV5-1 and TRBJ2-3; possible D gene TRBD2, 5 bases. This CDR3 has 14 residues. Germline V gives CDR1 SGHRS, CDR2 YFSETQ. V was clipped by 5 bases and J by 3 bases, with 13 bases between them. The DNA of the CDR3 is TGCGCCAGCAGTCACGGGGAATGGACAGATACGCAGTATTTT. It yields the protein CASSHGEWTDTQYF.

This sequence joins TRBV11-2 and TRBJ2-5; D remains ambiguous. This CDR3 is 11 amino acids long. Germline CDR1 SGHAT, CDR2 FQNNGV. Trimming took off 5 bases at V and 5 bases at J, with 6 bases between the two ends. CDR3: CASSPGETQYF. The CDR3 DNA follows: TGTGCCAGCAGCCCCGGGGAGACCCAGTACTTC.

This chain joins TRBV10-3 and TRBJ2-3; TRBD1 agrees at 8 bases. Per the germline V gene, CDR1 is ENHRY and CDR2 is SYGVKD. Trimming at V came to 6 bases and at J to 2 bases, leaving 4 bases not matched to a gene. The CDR3 has 14 residues. CDR3 in amino acids: CAIRDRDLTDTQYF. CDR3 in DNA: TGTGCCATCAGGGACAGGGATCTCACAGATACGCAGTATTTT.

The chain links TRBV5-6 to TRBJ2-1; the D gene is possibly TRBD2 (5 bases). CDR1 and CDR2 from the germline V gene are SGHDT and YYEEEE. The CDR3 extends over 14 amino acids. V lost 3 bases and J lost 9, with 16 bases in between. The CDR3 nucleotides read TGTGCCAGCAGCTCCTTCACGGGGTTAGTTGAGCAGTTCTTC. The encoded protein is CASSSFTGLVEQFF.

The rearrangement links TRBV27 to TRBJ2-1; no clear D. This CDR3 is built from 12 residues. Germline assignment: CDR1 MNHEY and CDR2 SMNVEV (reference sequence). V was cut by 4 bases and J by 4 bases, with 5 bases left in between. CDR3 bases: TGTGCCAGCAGTTCTCCGTACAATGAGCAGTTCTTC. It specifies CASSSPYNEQFF.